This TCR beta chain was documented in a study of immune characterization of retroperitoneal liposarcoma. One entry per CDR3 protein results from TCRdb running MiXCR on the PCR reads. The repertoire has roughly 3,800 distinct CDR3 sequences, approximately 30% of them found once; the top ten carry about 10%. In germline, CDR1 is MNHNS, CDR2 SASEGT. This CDR3 has 14 residues. V lost 3 bases and J lost 11, with 17 bases in between. This clonotype occurred a few times. This sequence originates from a female donor with retroperitoneal liposarcoma. The sequencing sample was made of blood. The rearrangement links TRBV6-1 to TRBJ2-1; D is possibly TRBD2 (7 bases). The CDR3 coding sequence is TGTGCCAGCAGTGATCGGGGGGCCAGCGTTAAGCAGTTCTTC. Translation: CASSDRGASVKQFF.